The subject of this entry is one T cell receptor beta chain. The sample originates from a study of blood T cell repertoires in COVID-19. About the study: From the United States, Italy and Spain came samples of acute and convalescent COVID-19. PBMCs, B-cell-depleted T cells, or T cells were the source of the cDNA or gDNA that made up the material.

The germline CDR1 and CDR2 sequences are MDHEN and SYDVKM. The CDR3 is made up of 14 amino acids. Between the trimmed V and J ends, which lost 6 bases and 4 bases, there was a span of 16 bases. In the authors' workflow: Quantification of nucleated cells was approximated via reference gene primer amplification. The data were produced by immunoSEQ multiplex PCR, yet TCRdb's version contains in-frame clones alone and is incomplete. V and J calls plus clone size are reproduced from that table; the DNA served to infer D and trimming. The repertoire includes roughly 99,000 clones, around 89% of them detected once, and 6.8% sits in the top ten.

This TCR was sampled from a man between 45 and 60 years old with active or convalescent COVID-19. Sequenced input: peripheral blood. The gene calls are TRBV28 and TRBJ2-7, with D possibly matching TRBD1 (5 bases). Here the CDR3 DNA reads TGTGCCAGCAGCCATCCTTCAGGGTCATACGAGCAGTACTTC. It specifies CASSHPSGSYEQYF.